A single sample gave rise to the 22 T cell receptor beta chains below, sequenced in a study of regulatory T cells in long-lasting Graves disease. Building the TCR beta libraries relied on iRepertoire HTBI primers, and CDR3 regions underwent Arm-PCR. MiXCR, run by TCRdb on the multiplex PCR reads, gives a single entry per CDR3 protein. The sample includes around 460,000 distinct CDR3 sequences, 20% to 25% of them seen just once. Indicated time point: persistent/refractory GD, antithyroid drugs over 5 years with positive TRAb. Making the TCR library involved RNA that had been extracted from PBMCs. This specimen consisted of peripheral blood mononuclear cells (PBMCs), obtained when the disease was refractory, from a patient treated with antithyroid drugs. These receptors were taken from a female donor with Graves disease.

This chain joins TRBV12-3 or TRBV12-4 and TRBJ2-7, with 9 bases matching TRBD1. CDR3 length equals 15 residues. V lost 6 bases to trimming and J lost 0 bases; unmatched junction nucleotides: 6. CDR3 coding DNA: TGTGCCAGCAGCGTCCGGGACAGGGCCTCCTACGAGCAGTACTTC. Translation gives CASSVRDRASYEQYF.

V and J are TRBV7-2 and TRBJ1-5; weak D call: TRBD1 (6 bases). CDR1 and CDR2 (germline): SGHTA, FQGNSA. Trimming took off 5 bases at V and 6 bases at J, with 17 bases between the two ends. The length of the CDR3 is 15 residues. The CDR3 sequence: CASSKDGGGGQPQHF. CDR3 in DNA: TGTGCCAGCAGCAAAGACGGGGGGGGCGGTCAGCCCCAGCATTTT.

This clonotype has at least ten counts. CDR3 residues: CASERDRNTEAFF. DNA for the CDR3: TGTGCCAGCGAGCGGGATCGGAACACTGAAGCTTTCTTT. This chain joins TRBV28 and TRBJ1-1; D is uncertain. The CDR3 totals 13 residues. V was shortened by 8 bases and J by 1 base, with 11 bases between the two germline ends. CDR1 and CDR2 from the germline V gene are MDHEN and SYDVKM.

This clonotype turned up a few times. The chain employs TRBV3-1 and TRBJ2-7, with 8 bases lining up with TRBD2. There are 14 residues in the CDR3. Trimming removed 6 bases from V and 1 base from J; junction bases left unmatched: 5. Germline-derived CDR1 and CDR2 are LGHDT and YNNKEL (reference sequence). The CDR3 sequence: CASRSGTSSYEQYF. The CDR3 DNA reads as TGTGCCAGCAGGAGCGGGACTAGTTCCTACGAGCAGTACTTC.

V usage is TRBV6-5 and J usage is TRBJ1-1; 7 nucleotides agree with TRBD1. Germline CDR1 and CDR2: MNHEY and SVGAGI. This CDR3 spans 16 amino acids. With 2 bases clipped from V and 0 bases from J, the junction kept 6 bases outside the gene matches. For the CDR3, the DNA is TGTGCCAGCAGTTACGGCTCCAGGGGGATGAACACTGAAGCTTTCTTT. As protein: CASSYGSRGMNTEAFF.

This clonotype was counted a few times. This chain joins TRBV27 and TRBJ2-2; 9 bases fit TRBD1. The V gene's germline CDR1 is MNHEY and CDR2 SMNVEV (reference sequence). The CDR3 extends over 17 amino acids. V shed 4 bases and J 1 base; nucleotides not matched to a gene: 7. The CDR3 protein is CASSSYLGQGNTGELFF. The CDR3, as DNA: TGTGCCAGCAGTTCCTACCTGGGACAGGGGAACACCGGGGAGCTGTTTTTT.

The chain combines TRBV5-1 with TRBJ1-1; unclear D gene. Germline-derived CDR1 and CDR2 are SGHRS and YFSETQ. Between the trimmed V and J ends, which lost 2 bases and 1 base, there was a span of 15 bases. The CDR3 sequence is 16 residues long. Here the CDR3 reads CASSLTQTDGNTEAFF. The DNA for the CDR3 is TGCGCCAGCAGCTTAACCCAAACCGATGGGAACACTGAAGCTTTCTTT.

The chain combines TRBV7-9 with TRBJ2-2; TRBD1 agrees at 9 bases. The CDR3 sequence is 17 residues long. CDR1 SEHNR and CDR2 FQNEAQ come from the germline V gene (reference sequence). Unmatched junction bases numbered 11, after V lost 6 bases and J lost 3 bases. CDR3 in amino acids: CASSFRDRVIYTGELFF. The CDR3 region has the DNA TGTGCCAGCAGTTTCCGGGACAGGGTAATTTACACCGGGGAGCTGTTTTTT.

The chain links TRBV25-1 to TRBJ1-5; D is perhaps TRBD1 (6 bases). V was pared by 6 bases and J by 6 bases, with 15 bases between. The germline gives CDR1 MGHDK, CDR2 SYGVNS. There are 14 residues in the CDR3. This CDR3 reads CASRPQGGSQPQHF. The CDR3 nucleotides are TGTGCCAGCAGACCACAGGGAGGGAGTCAGCCCCAGCATTTT.

This rearrangement joins TRBV28 to TRBJ2-3; TRBD2 might be the D (6 bases). The CDR3 is made up of 12 amino acids. The V and J ends lost 3 bases and 8 bases respectively, with 9 bases between them. CDR1 and CDR2 (germline): MDHEN, SYDVKM. The CDR3 reads CASSFWGVTQYF. The DNA of the CDR3 is TGTGCCAGCAGTTTTTGGGGGGTTACGCAGTATTTT.

CDR3: CASSYSNLGRGSGANVLTF. The CDR3 DNA follows: TGTGCCAGCAGTTACTCGAATCTTGGGCGGGGCTCTGGGGCCAACGTCCTGACTTTC. This chain links TRBV6-5 with TRBJ2-6; a possible D gene is TRBD2 (6 bases). This CDR3 spans 19 amino acids. V lost 0 bases, J lost 0 bases, and 15 bases lay in between. Germline CDR1 and CDR2: MNHEY and SVGAGI.

Ten or more counts support this clonotype. The chain combines TRBV28 with TRBJ2-7; D remains ambiguous. The CDR3 is 14 amino acids. Germline values: CDR1 MDHEN, CDR2 SYDVKM. Trimming took off 1 base at V and 5 bases at J, with 12 bases between the two ends. The CDR3 DNA reads TGTGCCAGCAGTTTATCCAGTCGCGGCCACGAGCAGTACTTC. Its protein product is CASSLSSRGHEQYF.

Many counts were recorded for this clonotype. V is TRBV2 and J is TRBJ1-1; TRBD1 aligns across 11 bases. Germline V CDR1 and CDR2: SNHLY, FYNNEI. After removal of 9 bases from V and 2 bases from J, the junction contained 8 bases not matched to a gene. The CDR3 totals 15 residues. CDR3 amino acids: CASTRDRGKNTEAFF. The CDR3 region has the DNA TGTGCCAGTACCCGGGACAGGGGGAAAAACACTGAAGCTTTCTTT. Using reference TRBV2 and TRBJ1-1 for the parts outside the CDR3, the full variable domain is EPEVTQTPSHQVTQMGQEVILRCVPISNHLYFYWYRQILGQKVEFLVSFYNNEISEKSEIFDDQFSVERPDGSNFTLKIRSTKLEDSAMYFCASTRDRGKNTEAFFGQGTRLTVV.

This chain joins TRBV7-9 and TRBJ2-7; TRBD1 aligns across 8 bases. The junction had 10 bases not matched to a gene; V was cut back by 0 bases and J by 3 bases. Germline V gives CDR1 SEHNR, CDR2 FQNEAQ (reference sequence). The CDR3 length is 17 residues. The CDR3, as DNA: TGTGCCAGCAGCTTAGCAACAGGGGGAATTGGGTACTACGAGCAGTACTTC. This gives the protein CASSLATGGIGYYEQYF.

The V gene is TRBV28, the J gene TRBJ2-3; TRBD2 agrees at 8 bases. J lost 0 bases, V lost 1 base, and 6 bases had no gene match. The CDR3 consists of 17 residues. CDR1 is MDHEN, CDR2 SYDVKM, per germline. In DNA form, the CDR3 reads TGTGCCAGCAGTTTATCGACTAGCGCACCTAGCACAGATACGCAGTATTTT. Translation: CASSLSTSAPSTDTQYF.

V usage is TRBV4-2 and J usage is TRBJ2-3; 7 bases align to TRBD2. This CDR3 is 13 amino acids long. Germline CDR1 LGHNA, CDR2 YNFKEQ. V lost 1 base to trimming and J lost 15 bases; unmatched junction nucleotides: 10. CDR3 amino acids: CASSQGLAPYPYF. CDR3 sequence (DNA): TGTGCCAGCAGCCAAGGACTAGCCCCCTACCCCTATTTT.

The gene calls are TRBV29-1 and TRBJ1-1; a possible D gene is TRBD1 (5 bases). Germline loops: CDR1 SQVTM, CDR2 ANQGSEA. Between the trimmed V and J ends, which lost 7 bases and 6 bases, there was a span of 24 bases. This CDR3 spans 15 amino acids. As DNA, the CDR3 is TGCAGCGCCAATAGGGGTTACGGCCAGGCCGCTGAAGCTTTCTTT. It yields the protein CSANRGYGQAAEAFF.

This clonotype was detected only a few times. The chain combines TRBV27 with TRBJ2-2; 9 bases are shared with TRBD2. Trimming took 5 bases from V and 5 from J; bases not matched to a gene: 6. The CDR3 is made up of 15 amino acids. Germline CDR1 reads MNHEY; CDR2 reads SMNVEV (reference sequence). Written as DNA, the CDR3 is TGTGCCAGCAGTCCCGCGGGGGGGGGGACCGGGGAGCTGTTTTTT. Translated: CASSPAGGGTGELFF.

This clonotype was counted many times. The chain recombines TRBV12-5 with TRBJ2-7, with 10 bases aligning to TRBD2. The CDR3 covers 16 residues. CDR1 is LGHNT, CDR2 FRNRAP, per germline. Trimming at V came to 2 bases and at J to 4 bases, leaving 8 bases not matched to a gene. CDR3 residues: CASGLMLGLAPYEQYF. In nucleotides, the CDR3 is TGTGCTAGTGGTTTGATGCTGGGACTAGCGCCTTACGAGCAGTACTTC. The whole variable domain, remainder taken from reference TRBV12-5 and TRBJ2-7, is DARVTQTPRHKVTEMGQEVTMRCQPILGHNTVFWYRQTMMQGLELLAYFRNRAPLDDSGMPKDRFSAEMPDATLATLKIQPSEPRDSAVYFCASGLMLGLAPYEQYFGPGTRLTVT.

This chain links TRBV9 with TRBJ2-1, with TRBD1 as a possible D gene (5 bases). Trimming shortened V by 7 bases and J by 3 bases, and 14 bases separated the two germline ends. The CDR3 contains 14 residues. Germline V CDR1 and CDR2: SGDLS, YYNGEE. CDR3 residues: CASGPGYGYNEQFF. CDR3 bases: TGTGCCAGCGGACCAGGGTACGGCTACAATGAGCAGTTCTTC.

The table lists this clonotype with many counts. One junction end disagrees with the germline gene, perhaps due to a read error. This sequence joins TRBV11-3 and TRBJ1-1; 9 bases map to TRBD1. The germline gives CDR1 SGHNT, CDR2 YENEEA. CDR3 size: 15 residues. In nucleotides, the CDR3 is TGTGCCAGCAGTTTAGGGACAGGGCTGAACACTGAAGCTTTCTTT. As protein: CASSLGTGLNTEAFF.

The V call is TRBV20-1, the J call TRBJ2-5; 7 bases are shared with TRBD1. The trim removed 3 bases at V and 1 base at J, leaving 2 bases unmatched. Germline V CDR1 and CDR2: DFQATT, SNEGSKA (reference sequence). CDR3 length equals 13 residues. The CDR3 is CSARDRSQETQYF. Written as DNA, the CDR3 is TGCAGTGCTAGGGACAGGAGCCAAGAGACCCAGTACTTC.